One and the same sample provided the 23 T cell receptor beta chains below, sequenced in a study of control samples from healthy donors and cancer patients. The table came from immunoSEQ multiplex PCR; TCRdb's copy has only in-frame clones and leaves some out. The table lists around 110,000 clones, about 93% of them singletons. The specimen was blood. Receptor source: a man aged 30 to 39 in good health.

The chain's CDR3 is CASSQLGDEQFF. In nucleotides, the CDR3 is TGTGCCAGCAGCCAACTAGGGGATGAGCAGTTCTTC. J is TRBJ2-1 and V is TRBV7-9; D possibly uses TRBD1 or TRBD2 (5 bases each). V shed 5 bases and J shed 8 bases, with 10 bases lying between them. This CDR3 is built from 12 residues. The germline V gene has CDR1 SEHNR and CDR2 FQNEAQ (reference sequence).

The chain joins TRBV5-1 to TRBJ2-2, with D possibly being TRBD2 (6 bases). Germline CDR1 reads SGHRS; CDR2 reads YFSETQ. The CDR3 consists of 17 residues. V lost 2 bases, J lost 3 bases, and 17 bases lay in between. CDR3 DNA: TGCGCCAGCAGCTTTAGAGGGCGGGGTATGGACACCGGGGAGCTGTTTTTT. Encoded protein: CASSFRGRGMDTGELFF.

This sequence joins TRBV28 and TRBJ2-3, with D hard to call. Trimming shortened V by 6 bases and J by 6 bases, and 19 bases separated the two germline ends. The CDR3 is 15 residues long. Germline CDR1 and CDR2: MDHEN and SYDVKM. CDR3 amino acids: CASSRRANPGDTQYF. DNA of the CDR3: TGTGCCAGCAGCCGACGGGCCAACCCTGGGGATACGCAGTATTTT.

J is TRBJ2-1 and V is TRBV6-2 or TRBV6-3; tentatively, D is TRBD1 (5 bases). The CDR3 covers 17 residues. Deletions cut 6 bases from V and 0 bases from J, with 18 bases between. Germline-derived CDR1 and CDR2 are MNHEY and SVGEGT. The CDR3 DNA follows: TGTGCCAGCAGCCCCTCTAGGGGCCCGAGCTCCTACAATGAGCAGTTCTTC. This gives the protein CASSPSRGPSSYNEQFF.

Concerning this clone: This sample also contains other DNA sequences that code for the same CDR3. The CDR3 sequence: CASSLRTGVTDTQYF. CDR3 DNA sequence: TGTGCCAGCAGCTTAAGGACAGGGGTTACAGATACGCAGTATTTT. The chain couples TRBV7-9 to TRBJ2-3, with TRBD1 identical over 9 bases. In germline, CDR1 is SEHNR, CDR2 FQNEAQ (reference sequence). The trim removed 2 bases at V and 3 bases at J, leaving 3 bases unmatched. There are 15 residues in the CDR3.

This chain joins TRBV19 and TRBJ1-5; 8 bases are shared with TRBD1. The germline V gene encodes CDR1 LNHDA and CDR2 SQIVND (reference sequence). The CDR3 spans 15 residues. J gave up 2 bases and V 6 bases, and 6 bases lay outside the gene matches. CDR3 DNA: TGTGCCAGTAGCACGACAGGGGAAGGCAATCAGCCCCAGCATTTT. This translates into CASSTTGEGNQPQHF.

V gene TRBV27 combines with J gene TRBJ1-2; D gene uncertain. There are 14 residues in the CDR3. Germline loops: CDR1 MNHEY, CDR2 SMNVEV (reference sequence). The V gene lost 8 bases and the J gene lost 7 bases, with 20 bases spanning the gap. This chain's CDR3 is CASQEFAGFGGYTF. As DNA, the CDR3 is TGTGCCAGCCAGGAGTTCGCGGGTTTTGGTGGCTACACCTTC.

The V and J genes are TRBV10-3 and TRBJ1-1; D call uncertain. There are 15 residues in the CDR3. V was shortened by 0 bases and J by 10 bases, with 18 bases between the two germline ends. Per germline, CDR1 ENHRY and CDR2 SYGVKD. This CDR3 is CAISESHGYSKVAFF. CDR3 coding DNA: TGTGCCATCAGTGAGTCTCACGGGTATTCAAAGGTAGCTTTCTTT.

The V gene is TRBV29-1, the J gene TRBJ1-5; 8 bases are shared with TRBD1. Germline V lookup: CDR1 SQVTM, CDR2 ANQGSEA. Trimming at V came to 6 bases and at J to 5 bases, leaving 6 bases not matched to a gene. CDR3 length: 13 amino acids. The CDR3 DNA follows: TGCAGCGTCGCTACAGGGGGGGATCAGCCCCAGCATTTT. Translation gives CSVATGGDQPQHF.

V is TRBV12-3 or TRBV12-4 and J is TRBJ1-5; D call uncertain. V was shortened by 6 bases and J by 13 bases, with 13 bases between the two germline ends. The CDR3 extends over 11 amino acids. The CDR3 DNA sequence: TGTGCCAGCAGCGACCATACGACGCAGCATTTT. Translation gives CASSDHTTQHF.

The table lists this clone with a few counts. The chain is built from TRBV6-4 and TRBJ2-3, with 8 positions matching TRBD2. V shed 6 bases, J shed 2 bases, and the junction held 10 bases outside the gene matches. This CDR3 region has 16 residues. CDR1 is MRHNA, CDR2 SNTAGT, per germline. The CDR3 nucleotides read TGTGCCAGCAGCCCCACGGGGGGGGGCGACACAGATACGCAGTATTTT. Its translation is CASSPTGGGDTDTQYF.

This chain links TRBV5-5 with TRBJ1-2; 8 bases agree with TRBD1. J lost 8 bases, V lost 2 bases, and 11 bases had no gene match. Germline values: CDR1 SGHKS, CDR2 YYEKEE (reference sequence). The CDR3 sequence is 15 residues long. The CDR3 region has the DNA TGTGCCAGCAGCTTACCTACCGGGACAGGAGGAGGCTACACCTTC. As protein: CASSLPTGTGGGYTF.

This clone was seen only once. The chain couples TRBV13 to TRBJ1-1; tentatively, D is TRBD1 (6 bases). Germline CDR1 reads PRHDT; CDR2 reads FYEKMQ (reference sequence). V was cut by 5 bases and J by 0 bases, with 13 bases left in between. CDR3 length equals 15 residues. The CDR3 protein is CASSRRQALNTEAFF. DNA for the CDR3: TGTGCCAGCAGCAGACGACAGGCGTTGAACACTGAAGCTTTCTTT.

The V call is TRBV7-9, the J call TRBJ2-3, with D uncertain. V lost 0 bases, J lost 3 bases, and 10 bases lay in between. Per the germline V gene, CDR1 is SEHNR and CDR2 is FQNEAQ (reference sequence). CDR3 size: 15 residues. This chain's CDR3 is CASSLAEKRTDTQYF. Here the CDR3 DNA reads TGTGCCAGCAGCTTAGCGGAAAAGAGGACAGATACGCAGTATTTT.

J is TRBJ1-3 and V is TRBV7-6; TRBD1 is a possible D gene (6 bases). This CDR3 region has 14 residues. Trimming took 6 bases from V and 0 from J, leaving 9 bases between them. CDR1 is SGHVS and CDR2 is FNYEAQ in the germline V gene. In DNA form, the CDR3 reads TGTGCCAGCAGACCGGACAGCTCTGGAAACACCATATATTTT. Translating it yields CASRPDSSGNTIYF.

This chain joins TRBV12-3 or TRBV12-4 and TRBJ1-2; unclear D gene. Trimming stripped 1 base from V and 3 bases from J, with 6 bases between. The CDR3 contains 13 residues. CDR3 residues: CASSLDLYYGYTF. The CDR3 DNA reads TGTGCCAGCAGTTTAGACCTCTACTATGGCTACACCTTC.

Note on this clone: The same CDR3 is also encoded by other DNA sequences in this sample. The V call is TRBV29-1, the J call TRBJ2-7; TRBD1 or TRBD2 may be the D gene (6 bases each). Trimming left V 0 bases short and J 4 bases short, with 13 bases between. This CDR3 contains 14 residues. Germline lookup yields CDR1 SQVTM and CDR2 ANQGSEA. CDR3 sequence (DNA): TGCAGCGTTGAAGAACAGGGTGGGGGGTACGAGCAGTACTTC. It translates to CSVEEQGGGYEQYF.

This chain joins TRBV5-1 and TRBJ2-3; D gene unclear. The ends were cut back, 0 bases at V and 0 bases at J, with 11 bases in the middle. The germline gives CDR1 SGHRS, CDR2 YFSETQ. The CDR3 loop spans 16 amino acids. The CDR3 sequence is CASSLESGDSTDTQYF. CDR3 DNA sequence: TGCGCCAGCAGCTTGGAGAGTGGAGACAGCACAGATACGCAGTATTTT.

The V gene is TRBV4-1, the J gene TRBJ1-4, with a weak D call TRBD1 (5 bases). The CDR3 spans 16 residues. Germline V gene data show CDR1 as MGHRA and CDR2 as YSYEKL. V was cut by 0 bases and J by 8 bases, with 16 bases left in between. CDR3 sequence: CASSQEAGIWGEKLFF. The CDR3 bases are TGCGCCAGCAGCCAAGAAGCTGGGATATGGGGGGAAAAACTGTTTTTT.

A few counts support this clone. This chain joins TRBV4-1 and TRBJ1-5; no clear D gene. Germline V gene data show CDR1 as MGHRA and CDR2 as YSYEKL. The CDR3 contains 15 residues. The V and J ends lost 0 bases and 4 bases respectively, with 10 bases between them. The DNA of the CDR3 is TGCGCCAGCAGCCAAGAGGAGAGAGCGAATCAGCCCCAGCATTTT. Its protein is CASSQEERANQPQHF.

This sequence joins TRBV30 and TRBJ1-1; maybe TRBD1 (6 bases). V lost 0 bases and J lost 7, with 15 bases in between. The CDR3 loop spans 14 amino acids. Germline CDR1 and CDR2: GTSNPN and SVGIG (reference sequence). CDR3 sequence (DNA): TGTGCCTGGAGTGTAGGGGGGCCGGTCGGTGAAGCTTTCTTT. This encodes CAWSVGGPVGEAFF.

Written as DNA, the CDR3 is TGTGCAAGTCGCTTCCAGGGGAACACTGAAGCTTTCTTT. It encodes CASRFQGNTEAFF. The rearrangement uses TRBV12-2 and TRBJ1-1; TRBD1 was called by the table and not checked on the DNA. TRBV12-2 is given as a pseudogene. This CDR3 comprises 13 residues.

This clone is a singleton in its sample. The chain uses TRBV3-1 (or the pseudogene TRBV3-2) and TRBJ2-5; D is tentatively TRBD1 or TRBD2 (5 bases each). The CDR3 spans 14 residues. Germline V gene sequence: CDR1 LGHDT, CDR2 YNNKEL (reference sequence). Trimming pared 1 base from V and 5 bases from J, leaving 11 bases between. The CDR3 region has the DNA TGTGCCAGCAGCCAAGCGACAGCGGATGAGACCCAGTACTTC. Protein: CASSQATADETQYF.